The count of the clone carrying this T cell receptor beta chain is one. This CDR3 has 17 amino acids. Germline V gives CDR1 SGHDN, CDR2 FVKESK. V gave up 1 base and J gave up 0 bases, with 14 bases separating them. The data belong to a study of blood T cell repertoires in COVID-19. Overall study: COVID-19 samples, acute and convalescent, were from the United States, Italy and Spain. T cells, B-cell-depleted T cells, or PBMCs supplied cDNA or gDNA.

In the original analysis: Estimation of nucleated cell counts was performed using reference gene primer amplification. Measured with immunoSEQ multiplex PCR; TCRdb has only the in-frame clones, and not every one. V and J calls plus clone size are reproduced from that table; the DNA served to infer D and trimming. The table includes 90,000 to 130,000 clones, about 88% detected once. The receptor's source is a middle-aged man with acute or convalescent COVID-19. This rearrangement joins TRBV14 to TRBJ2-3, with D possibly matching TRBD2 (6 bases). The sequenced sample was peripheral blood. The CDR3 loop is CASSQALGGYSTDTQYF. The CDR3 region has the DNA TGTGCCAGCAGCCAAGCGCTTGGGGGGTACAGCACAGATACGCAGTATTTT.